The entry below gives a single T cell receptor (beta chain) sequence along with its context. Its antigen specificity is not known. No base qualities exist here, and no much larger clone lies one base off it. This sample is drawn from a study of OX40 agonist ivuxolimab in advanced cancers. Turning to the overall study: Ivuxolimab was a fully human IgG2 agonistic monoclonal antibody targeting the costimulatory receptor OX40 (CD134). Of the 50 to 55 dose-escalation patients, hepatocellular carcinoma was present in roughly 19, melanoma in approximately 15, renal cell carcinoma in 9 and head and neck cancer in 9. Partial responses occurred in three dose-escalation patients: two with cutaneous melanoma and one with hepatocellular carcinoma. Prior anti-PD-1, anti-PD-L1 or anti-CTLA-4 therapy was permitted, and 30% to 50% of dose-escalation patients had received checkpoint inhibitors. The monotherapy dose-escalation portion (N ≈ 57 patients) of the phase I ivuxolimab trial is reported in the paper. In the dose-escalation cohort, 82.7% of patients were male, and the mean age was approximately 64 years, with a range of roughly 20 to 79. Peripheral TCRbeta sequencing was intended to test whether TCR sequence diversity was altered and clonal T-cell expansion was caused by ivuxolimab. Intravenous ivuxolimab was administered to patients every 2 weeks at six dose levels: 0.01, 0.1, 0.3, 1.5, 3 and 10 mg/kg.

The CDR3, from cysteine to phenylalanine, totals 12 residues. Only the CDR3 region is kept as DNA, spanning 36 bases read in frame from base 1. CDR1 is given as SNHLY and CDR2 as FYNNEI, both from the germline V gene. V is trimmed back by 5 bases and J by 3 bases, and the junction contains 1 base that no gene match accounts for. Patients with a history of autoimmune disease or receiving systemic immunosuppression were excluded from the trial. Peripheral blood for TCR sequencing was collected from all dose cohorts at baseline, on cycle 4 day 1, and on cycle 7 day 1. Samples were obtained from an open-label, multicenter, first-in-human phase I dose-escalation trial of ivuxolimab. Adults with locally advanced or metastatic melanoma, renal cell carcinoma, hepatocellular carcinoma or head and neck squamous cell carcinoma were enrolled in the trial. Before TCR sequencing, CD4+ T cells and CD8+ T cells from peripheral blood were sorted into separate populations.

Study-level results and caveats: Low levels of normalized T-cell clonal expansion were also seen in some nonresponding patients. The antigen specificity of the peripheral T cells that underwent clonal expansion was not determined. In partial responders in the 0.1-3.0 mg/kg groups, normalized peripheral clonal expansion was found to be among the lowest, especially among CD8+ T cells. Clonal expansion of both CD4+ and CD8+ blood T cells was observed from baseline to week 6 at doses 0.1 to 3.0 mg/kg. After ivuxolimab, CD8+ T cells had more expanded clones than CD4+ T cells on average.

For sequencing of the TCRbeta CDR3 region, genomic DNA was extracted from the sorted cells. TCRbeta CDR3 regions were sequenced using the immunoSEQ Assay. TCRdb obtained this table from immuneACCESS and retained in-frame rearrangements with V and J assigned. These tables miss some clones; where compared with another copy, unresolved V genes account for less than half of the shortfall, and the remainder is unexplained. The sample table records more than 70,000 clones; just over 85% of these occur just once. The ten most abundant clones make up 2% of the sample. Recombination linked TRBV2 to TRBJ2-7; TRBD1 agrees with 7 junctional bases. The source is an adult with an advanced solid tumor such as melanoma, head and neck, liver or kidney cancer. This specimen was CD4+ or CD8+ T cells sorted from blood, taken in a trial of the OX40 agonist ivuxolimab. The nucleotides are TGTGCCAGCAGTCGGGACAGCTACGAGCAGTACTTC. Translation gives CASSRDSYEQYF.